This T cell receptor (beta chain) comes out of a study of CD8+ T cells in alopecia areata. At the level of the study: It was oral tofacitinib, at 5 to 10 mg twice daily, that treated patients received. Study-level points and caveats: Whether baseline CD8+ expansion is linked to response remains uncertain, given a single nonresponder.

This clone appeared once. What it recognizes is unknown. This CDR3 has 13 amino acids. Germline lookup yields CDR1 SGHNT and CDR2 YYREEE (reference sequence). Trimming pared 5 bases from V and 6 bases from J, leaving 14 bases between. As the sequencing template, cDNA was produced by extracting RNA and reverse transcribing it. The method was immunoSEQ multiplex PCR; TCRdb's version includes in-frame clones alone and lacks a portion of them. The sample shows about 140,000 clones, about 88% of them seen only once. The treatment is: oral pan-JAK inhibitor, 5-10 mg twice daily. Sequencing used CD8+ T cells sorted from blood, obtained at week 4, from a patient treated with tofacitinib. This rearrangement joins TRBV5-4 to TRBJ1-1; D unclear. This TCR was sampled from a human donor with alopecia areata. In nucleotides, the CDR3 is TGTGCCAGCAGGAACTGGGGTAACCCTGAAGCTTTCTTT. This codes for CASRNWGNPEAFF.